The next 8 T cell receptor beta chains were all read from a single sample in a study of T cells after yellow fever vaccination. Each CDR3 protein gets one entry after TCRdb re-called the 5' RACE reads with MiXCR. The sample contains 100,000 to 150,000 distinct CDR3 sequences, roughly 10% of which appear only once. Here the sequenced sample was CD8+ T cells sorted from PBMCs, taken on the day of the yellow fever booster vaccination. The receptors stem from a man younger than 35 who received the YFV17D yellow fever vaccine.

This clonotype was recorded many times. The rearrangement links TRBV6-5 to TRBJ2-5; no clear D. The V gene's germline CDR1 is MNHEY and CDR2 SVGAGI. The V end was cut by 0 bases, the J end by 5 bases, with 7 bases between. The CDR3 length is 13 residues. Written as DNA, the CDR3 is TGTGCCAGCAGTTACTCGATTGGGGAGACCCAGTACTTC. It is translated as CASSYSIGETQYF.

This clonotype was observed at least ten times. The genes are TRBV10-3 and TRBJ2-7, with TRBD2 identical over 12 bases. The CDR3 is made up of 16 amino acids. V lost 5 bases and J lost 3; bases outside the gene matches: 8. Germline assignment: CDR1 ENHRY and CDR2 SYGVKD. CDR3 sequence reads: CAISSGLAGVYYEQYF. CDR3 nucleotides: TGTGCCATCAGTTCGGGACTAGCGGGCGTCTACTACGAGCAGTACTTC.

In its sample, this clonotype was seen a few times. V and J are TRBV19 and TRBJ2-7, with D perhaps given as TRBD1 or TRBD2 (5 bases each). The V gene's germline CDR1 is LNHDA and CDR2 SQIVND (reference sequence). Trimming took 6 bases from V and 7 from J, leaving 16 bases between them. The length of the CDR3 is 13 residues. This CDR3 reads CASSRNGDGEQYF. In DNA form, the CDR3 reads TGTGCCAGTAGCAGGAATGGGGACGGAGAGCAGTACTTC.

This clonotype came up many times. The V call is TRBV25-1, the J call TRBJ2-5, with 15 bases identical to TRBD2. The V gene end was trimmed by 8 bases and the J gene end by 5 bases; junction bases not matched to a gene: 0. Germline CDR1 reads MGHDK; CDR2 reads SYGVNS. This CDR3 comprises 13 residues. The CDR3 bases are TGTGCCAGCGGGACTAGCGGGGGGGAGACCCAGTACTTC. Translating it yields CASGTSGGETQYF.

In this sample, this clonotype turned up a few times. J is TRBJ1-5 and V is TRBV4-3, with no clear D. Trimming stripped 0 bases from V and 6 bases from J, with 21 bases between. The CDR3 length is 18 residues. CDR1 is LGHNA, CDR2 YSLEER, per germline. CDR3 bases: TGCGCCAGCAGCCAAGATCGTCCTGGGGAGACTTGGACTCAGCCCCAGCATTTT. This encodes CASSQDRPGETWTQPQHF.

This clonotype has a handful of counts. The J gene is TRBJ2-7, the V gene TRBV6-1; no clear D gene. Germline CDR1 reads MNHNS; CDR2 reads SASEGT. The V end lost 5 bases, the J end lost 3 bases, and 11 bases lay between the germline ends. The CDR3 covers 13 residues. CDR3 sequence reads: CASSINDGYEQYV. DNA for the CDR3: TGTGCCAGCAGTATAAATGACGGCTACGAGCAGTACGTC.

Turning to this clonotype: A much bigger clone sits one base away, suggesting this may be a read error. The CDR3 region is CASSRVTDYTGELFF. CDR3 DNA sequence: TGCGCCAGCAGCCGAGTAACGGATTACACCGGGGAGCTGTTTTTT. The V and J genes are TRBV4-3 and TRBJ2-2; D not certain. Per the germline V gene, CDR1 is LGHNA and CDR2 is YSLEER. The CDR3 contains 15 residues. Trimming pared 4 bases from V and 3 bases from J, leaving 12 bases between.

This clonotype was seen repeatedly, ten times or more. The rearrangement uses TRBV21-1 and TRBJ2-7. TRBV21-1 is a recognized pseudogene. This CDR3 spans 12 amino acids. CDR3 in amino acids: CASSPSSYEQYV. The DNA for the CDR3 is TGTGCCAGCAGTCCCAGCTCCTACGAGCAGTACGTC.